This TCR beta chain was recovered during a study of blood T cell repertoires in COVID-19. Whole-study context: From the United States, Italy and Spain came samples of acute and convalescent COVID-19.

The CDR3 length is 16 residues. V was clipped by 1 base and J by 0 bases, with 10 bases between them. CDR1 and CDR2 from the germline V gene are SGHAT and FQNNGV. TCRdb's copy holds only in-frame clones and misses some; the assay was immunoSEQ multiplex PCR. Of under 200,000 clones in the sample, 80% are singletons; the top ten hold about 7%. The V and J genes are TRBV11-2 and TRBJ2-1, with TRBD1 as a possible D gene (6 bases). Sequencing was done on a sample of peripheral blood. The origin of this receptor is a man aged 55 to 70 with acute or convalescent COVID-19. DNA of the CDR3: TGTGCCAGCAGCTTAGCTACAGGGAGCTCCTACAATGAGCAGTTCTTC. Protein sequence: CASSLATGSSYNEQFF.